The sequence of this T cell receptor beta chain was determined in a study of CD8 T cells in Susac syndrome. Sequencing of TCR beta drew on CD8+ and CD4+ T cells from blood. Negative isolation yielded CD4+ and CD8+ T cells, and FACS enriched TEMRA cells. V lost 7 bases and J 4 bases, leaving 14 bases between the germline ends. The germline gives CDR1 SNHLY, CDR2 FYNNEI. CDR3 size: 14 residues. Roughly 0.45 to 1 ug RNA was reverse transcribed with random hexamers. Coverage of TCR beta CDR3 amplification by immunoSEQ multiplex PCR extended to 54 Vbeta and 13 Jbeta. MiXCR was run by TCRdb on the immunoSEQ multiplex PCR reads, yielding one entry per CDR3 protein. Among around 130,000 distinct CDR3 sequences, roughly 94% were seen once, and the ten largest hold more than 0.09%.

The genes are TRBV2 and TRBJ1-5, with D tentatively TRBD1 (6 bases). This clonotype was sampled from a human donor in good health. Sequenced sample: CD4+ T cells from PBMCs. The CDR3 DNA follows: TGTGCCAGCAATTCACAGGGATCAAATCAGCCCCAGCATTTT. It specifies CASNSQGSNQPQHF. Full variable domain (outside the CDR3, taken from reference TRBV2 and TRBJ1-5): EPEVTQTPSHQVTQMGQEVILRCVPISNHLYFYWYRQILGQKVEFLVSFYNNEISEKSEIFDDQFSVERPDGSNFTLKIRSTKLEDSAMYFCASNSQGSNQPQHFGDGTRLSIL.